A selection of T cell receptor beta chains follows, all from one sample in a study of blood T cells in healthy people across ages. Using its own MiXCR run on the 5' RACE reads, TCRdb lists one record per CDR3 protein. The data show over 700,000 distinct CDR3 sequences, 20% to 30% seen once. The sample also formed part of further work on T cells of mothers and their children.

The sequencing sample was made of blood. The receptors here all came from a boy aged 5-17 years in good health. Each CDR3 is given with its conserved first and last residue. The D gene is left open where the match is weak. Rows may omit the clone size; those that give it use once, few, many or a size class.

TRBV7-3,TRBJ2-5,once,.,CASSLSQGQTQYF,TGTGCCAGCAGCTTATCCCAGGGGCAGACCCAGTACTTC
TRBV20-1,TRBJ2-7,few,.,CSARDPTSKQYF,TGCAGTGCTAGAGATCCCACTAGTAAGCAGTACTTC
TRBV7-2,TRBJ2-7,.,.,CASSLQGLQFNSYEQYF,TGTGCCAGCAGCTTACAAGGCCTCCAGTTTAACTCCTACGAGCAGTACTTC
TRBV7-2,TRBJ1-2,.,TRBD1,CACSPDRSRYGYTF,TGTGCCTGCAGCCCGGACAGGAGTAGGTATGGCTACACCTTC
TRBV7-9,TRBJ1-6,few,.,CASSSGRDASTPLHF,TGTGCCAGCAGCTCCGGGCGGGACGCCTCCACTCCCCTCCACTTT
TRBV11-1,TRBJ2-7,.,TRBD2,CASSSGRVLSYEQYF,TGTGCCAGCAGCTCGGGGAGGGTCCTCTCCTACGAGCAGTACTTC
TRBV29-1,TRBJ1-4,.,.,CSVDRGGKLFF,TGCAGCGTTGACCGTGGGGGAAAACTGTTTTTT
TRBV9,TRBJ1-1,once,.,CASSDHRDKGDTEAFF,TGTGCCAGCAGCGACCACAGGGATAAGGGAGACACTGAAGCTTTCTTT
TRBV7-7,TRBJ2-7,.,.,CASSLIPEHEQYF,TGTGCTAGCAGCTTAATCCCGGAGCACGAGCAGTACTTC
TRBV29-1,TRBJ2-7,few,.,CSVGLYSYEQYF,TGCAGCGTTGGACTGTACTCCTACGAGCAGTACTTC
TRBV7-2,TRBJ2-7,few,.,CASSNTRYEQYF,TGTGCCAGCAGCAATACCAGGTACGAGCAGTACTTC
TRBV6-5,TRBJ1-5,.,.,CASSYEAAGQPQHF,TGTGCCAGCAGTTACGAGGCGGCAGGGCAGCCCCAGCATTTT
TRBV7-2,TRBJ2-6,.,.,CASSRQSGSGANVLTF,TGTGCCAGCAGCCGCCAGAGCGGCTCTGGGGCCAACGTCCTGACTTTC
TRBV10-3,TRBJ2-1,.,TRBD1,CAIRGQGGGEQFF,TGTGCCATCAGGGGACAGGGGGGCGGTGAGCAGTTCTTC
TRBV6-5,TRBJ2-7,once,TRBD2,CASSNSPGTTYEQYF,TGTGCCAGCAGTAACTCCCCCGGGACTACCTACGAGCAGTACTTC
TRBV7-3,TRBJ2-1,.,TRBD2,CASSTGLAGNNEQFF,TGTGCCAGCAGCACGGGACTAGCGGGAAACAATGAGCAGTTCTTC